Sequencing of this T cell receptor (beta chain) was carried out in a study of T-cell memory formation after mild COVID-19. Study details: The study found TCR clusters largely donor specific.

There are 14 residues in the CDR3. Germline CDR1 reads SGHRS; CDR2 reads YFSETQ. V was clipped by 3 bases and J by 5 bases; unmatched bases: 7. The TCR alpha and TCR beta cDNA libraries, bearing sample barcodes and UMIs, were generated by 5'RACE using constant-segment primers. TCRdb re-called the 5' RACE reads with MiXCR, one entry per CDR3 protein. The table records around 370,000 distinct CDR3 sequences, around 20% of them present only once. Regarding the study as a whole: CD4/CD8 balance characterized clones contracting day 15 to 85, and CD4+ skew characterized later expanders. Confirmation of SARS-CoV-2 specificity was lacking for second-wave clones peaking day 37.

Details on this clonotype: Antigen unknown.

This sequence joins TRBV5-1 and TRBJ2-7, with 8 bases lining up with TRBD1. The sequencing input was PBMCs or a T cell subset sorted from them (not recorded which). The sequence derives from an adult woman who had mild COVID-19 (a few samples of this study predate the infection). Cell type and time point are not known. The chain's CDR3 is CASSSGQGSHEQYF. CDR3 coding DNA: TGCGCCAGCAGCTCCGGACAGGGTTCACACGAGCAGTACTTC.